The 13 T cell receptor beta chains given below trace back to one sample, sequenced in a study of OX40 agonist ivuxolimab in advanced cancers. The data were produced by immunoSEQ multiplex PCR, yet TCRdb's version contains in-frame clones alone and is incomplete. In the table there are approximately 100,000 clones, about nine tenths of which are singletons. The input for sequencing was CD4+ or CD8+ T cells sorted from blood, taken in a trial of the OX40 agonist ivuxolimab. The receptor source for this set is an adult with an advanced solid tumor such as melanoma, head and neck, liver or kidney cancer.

CDR3 bases: TGTGCCAGCAGTCGTGCGGGACAGCAAGAGACCCAGTACTTC. Translated, it gives CASSRAGQQETQYF. The chain links TRBV6-5 to TRBJ2-5; possibly TRBD1 for D (7 bases). This CDR3 has 14 amino acids. Germline V gene lookup returns CDR1 MNHEY and CDR2 SVGAGI. With 5 bases removed from V and 2 bases from J, the gap between germline ends came to 12 bases.

This chain's CDR3 is CASSSRAQPQHF. The CDR3 DNA sequence: TGTGCCAGCAGCTCCCGGGCCCAGCCCCAGCATTTT. The V gene is TRBV28, the J gene TRBJ1-5; D unclear. CDR3 length: 12 residues. The V end was cut by 6 bases, the J end by 7 bases, with 10 bases between. Germline V gene sequence: CDR1 MDHEN, CDR2 SYDVKM.

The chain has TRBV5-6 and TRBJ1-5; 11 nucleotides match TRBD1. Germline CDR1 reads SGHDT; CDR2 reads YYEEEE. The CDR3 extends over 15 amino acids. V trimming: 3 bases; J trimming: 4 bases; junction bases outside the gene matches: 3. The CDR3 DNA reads TGTGCCAGCAGCTGGGGGACAGGGGGAAATCAGCCCCAGCATTTT. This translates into CASSWGTGGNQPQHF.

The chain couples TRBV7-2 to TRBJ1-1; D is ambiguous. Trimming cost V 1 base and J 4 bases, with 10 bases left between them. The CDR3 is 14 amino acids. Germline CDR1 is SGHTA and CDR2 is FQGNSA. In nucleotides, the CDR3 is TGTGCCAGCAGCTTAGAAGGGAGAAGCACTGAAGCTTTCTTT. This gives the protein CASSLEGRSTEAFF.

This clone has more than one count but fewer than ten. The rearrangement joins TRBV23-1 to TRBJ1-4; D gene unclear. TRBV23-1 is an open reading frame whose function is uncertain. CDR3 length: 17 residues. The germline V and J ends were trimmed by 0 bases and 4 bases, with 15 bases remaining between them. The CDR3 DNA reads TGCGCCAGCAGTCAATCTTACCTCCTCGGGGTTAATGAAAAACTGTTTTTT. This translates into CASSQSYLLGVNEKLFF.

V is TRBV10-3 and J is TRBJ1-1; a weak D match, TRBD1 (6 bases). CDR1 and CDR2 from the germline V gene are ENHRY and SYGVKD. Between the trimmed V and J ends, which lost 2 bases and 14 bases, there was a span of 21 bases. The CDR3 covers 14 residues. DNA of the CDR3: TGTGCCATCAGTGAGAACGGGGGGCTGGAATGGGTATTCTTT. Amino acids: CAISENGGLEWVFF.

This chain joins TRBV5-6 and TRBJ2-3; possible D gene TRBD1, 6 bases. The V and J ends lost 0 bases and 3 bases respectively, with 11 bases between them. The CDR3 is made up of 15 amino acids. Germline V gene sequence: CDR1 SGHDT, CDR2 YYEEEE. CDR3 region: CASSLGQVTTDTQYF. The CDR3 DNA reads TGTGCCAGCAGCTTGGGACAGGTGACTACAGATACGCAGTATTTT.

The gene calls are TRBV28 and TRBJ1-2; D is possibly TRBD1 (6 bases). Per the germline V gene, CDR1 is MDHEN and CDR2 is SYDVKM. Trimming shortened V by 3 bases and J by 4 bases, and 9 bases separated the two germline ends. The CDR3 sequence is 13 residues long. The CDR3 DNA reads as TGTGCCAGCAGTTTGGGGGCAGGCTATGGCTACACCTTC. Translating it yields CASSLGAGYGYTF.

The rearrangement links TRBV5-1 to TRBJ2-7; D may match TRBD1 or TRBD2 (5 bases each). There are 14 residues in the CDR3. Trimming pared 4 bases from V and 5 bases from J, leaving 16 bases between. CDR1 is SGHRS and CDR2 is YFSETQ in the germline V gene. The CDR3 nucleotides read TGCGCCAGCAGCGGTTCAGGGCGGGTTGACGAGCAGTACTTC. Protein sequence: CASSGSGRVDEQYF.

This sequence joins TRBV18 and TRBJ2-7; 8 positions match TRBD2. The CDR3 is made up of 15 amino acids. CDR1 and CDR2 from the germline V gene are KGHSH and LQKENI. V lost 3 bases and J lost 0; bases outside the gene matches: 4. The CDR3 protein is CASSPPAGVSYEQYF. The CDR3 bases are TGTGCCAGCTCACCCCCAGCGGGGGTCTCCTACGAGCAGTACTTC.

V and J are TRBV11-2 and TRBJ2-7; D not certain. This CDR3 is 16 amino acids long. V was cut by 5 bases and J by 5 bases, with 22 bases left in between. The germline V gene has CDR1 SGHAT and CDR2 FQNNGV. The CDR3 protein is CASSPRTLAPSDEQYF. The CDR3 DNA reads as TGTGCCAGCAGCCCGCGGACGTTAGCCCCCTCTGACGAGCAGTACTTC.

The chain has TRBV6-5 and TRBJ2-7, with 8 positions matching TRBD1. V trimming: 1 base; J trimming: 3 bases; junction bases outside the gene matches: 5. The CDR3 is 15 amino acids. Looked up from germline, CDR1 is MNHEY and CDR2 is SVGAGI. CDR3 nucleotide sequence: TGTGCCAGCAGTTACTACGACAGGGGAAGCTACGAGCAGTACTTC. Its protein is CASSYYDRGSYEQYF.

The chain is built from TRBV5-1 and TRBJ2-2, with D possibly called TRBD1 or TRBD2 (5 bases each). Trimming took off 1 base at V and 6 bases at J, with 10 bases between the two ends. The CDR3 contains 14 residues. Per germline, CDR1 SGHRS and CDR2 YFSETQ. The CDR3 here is CASSLMGEAGELFF. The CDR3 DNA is TGCGCCAGCAGCTTGATGGGGGAAGCCGGGGAGCTGTTTTTT.